This T cell receptor (beta chain) was identified in a study of glioma-infiltrating T cells. Notes on the study in general: Tissue and blood shared very few CDR3 sequences. Above-expected tissue-blood divergence occurred in all gliomas, most in low-grade ones.

The iRepertoire nested amplicon-rescue multiplex PCR amplified TCR alpha and beta CDR3s from RNA. One-step reverse transcription and amplification started from roughly 100-400 ng of tissue mRNA or PBMC total RNA. Each CDR3 protein gets one entry after TCRdb re-called the multiplex PCR reads with MiXCR. The data contain roughly 200,000 distinct CDR3 sequences, under 55% of them singletons. This clonotype showed up just a few times. What it binds is not known. The germline gives CDR1 MDHEN, CDR2 SYDVKM. The CDR3 is 16 residues long. The V end lost 6 bases, the J end lost 1 base, and 18 bases lay between the germline ends.

The gene calls are TRBV28 and TRBJ2-5, with TRBD2 as a possible D gene (5 bases). Sequenced material: glioma tissue, nonneoplastic brain tissue, or PBMCs (not recorded which). The source is a human donor with low-grade glioma or glioblastoma, undergoing nonglioma brain surgery, or in good health (not recorded which). The CDR3 is CASSQERATFQETQYF. The DNA of the CDR3 is TGTGCCAGCAGCCAAGAGAGGGCTACCTTCCAAGAGACCCAGTACTTC.